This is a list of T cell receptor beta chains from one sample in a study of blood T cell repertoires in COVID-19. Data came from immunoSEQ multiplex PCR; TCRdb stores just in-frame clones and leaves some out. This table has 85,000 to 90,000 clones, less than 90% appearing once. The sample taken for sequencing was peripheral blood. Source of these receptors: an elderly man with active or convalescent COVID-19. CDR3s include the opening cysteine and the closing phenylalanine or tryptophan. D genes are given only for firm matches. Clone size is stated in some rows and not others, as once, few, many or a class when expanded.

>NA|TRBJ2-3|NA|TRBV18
CASVSPGADTQYF
TGTGCCAGCGTATCCCCGGGGGCAGATACGCAGTATTTT
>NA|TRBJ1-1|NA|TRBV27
CASSLGVPRGAEAFF
TGTGCCAGCAGTTTGGGCGTCCCCAGGGGAGCTGAAGCTTTCTTT
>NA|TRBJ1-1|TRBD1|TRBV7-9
CASSLVQGARDTEAFF
TGTGCCAGCAGCTTAGTACAGGGGGCCCGAGACACTGAAGCTTTCTTT
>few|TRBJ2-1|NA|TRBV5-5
CASSLVSSGHYNEQFF
TGTGCCAGCAGCTTGGTATCGTCAGGGCACTACAATGAGCAGTTCTTC
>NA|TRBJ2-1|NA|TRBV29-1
CSVGPISSYNEQFF
TGCAGCGTGGGCCCGATTAGCTCCTACAATGAGCAGTTCTTC
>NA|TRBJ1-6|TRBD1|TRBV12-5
CASGFPQGSNSPLHF
TGTGCTAGTGGTTTCCCACAGGGGAGTAATTCACCCCTCCACTTT
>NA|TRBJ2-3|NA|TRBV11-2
CASSLLASGTDTQYF
TGTGCCAGCAGCTTATTGGCTAGCGGCACAGATACGCAGTATTTT
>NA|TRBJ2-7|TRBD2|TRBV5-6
CASSLGGLAAYEQYF
TGTGCCAGCAGCTTGGGCGGGCTAGCGGCGTACGAGCAGTACTTC
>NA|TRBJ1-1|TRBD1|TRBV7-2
CASSLYRTGGTEAFF
TGTGCCAGCAGCTTATACAGGACAGGGGGAACTGAAGCTTTCTTT
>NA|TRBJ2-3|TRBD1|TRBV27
CASSSDRGTDTQYF
TGTGCCAGCAGTTCCGACAGGGGAACAGATACGCAGTATTTT
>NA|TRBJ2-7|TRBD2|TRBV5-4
CASSRTAAAGELEQYF
TGTGCCAGCAGCCGAACTGCGGCGGCGGGAGAGCTCGAGCAGTACTTC
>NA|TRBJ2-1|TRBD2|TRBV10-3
CAISRTSLNEQFF
TGTGCCATCAGCCGGACTAGCTTGAATGAGCAGTTCTTC
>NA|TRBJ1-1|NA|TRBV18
CASSPLPSLGDTEAFF
TGTGCCAGCTCACCACTTCCCAGTTTGGGAGACACTGAAGCTTTCTTT
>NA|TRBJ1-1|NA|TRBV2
CASSRDKKTEAFF
TGTGCCAGCAGTCGGGACAAGAAGACTGAAGCTTTCTTT
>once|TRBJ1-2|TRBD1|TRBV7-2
CACTGTGVNYGYTF
TGTGCCTGCACCGGGACAGGGGTTAACTATGGCTACACCTTC
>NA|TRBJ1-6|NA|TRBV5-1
CASSVQGYNSPLHF
TGCGCCAGCAGCGTTCAGGGGTATAATTCACCCCTCCACTTT
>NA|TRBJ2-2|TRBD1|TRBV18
CASSQEQGFAGELFF
TGTGCCAGCTCACAGGAACAGGGGTTCGCCGGGGAGCTGTTTTTT
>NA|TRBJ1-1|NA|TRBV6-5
CASRSGTWEAFF
TGTGCCAGCAGAAGCGGGACTTGGGAAGCTTTCTTT
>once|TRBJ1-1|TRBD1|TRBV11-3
CASSKDRGTNTEAFF
TGTGCCAGCAGCAAGGACAGGGGGACGAACACTGAAGCTTTCTTT
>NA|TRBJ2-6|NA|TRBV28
CASSPRGKAEPFGANVLTF
TGTGCCAGCAGTCCCCGAGGGAAGGCAGAACCTTTTGGGGCCAACGTCCTGACTTTC
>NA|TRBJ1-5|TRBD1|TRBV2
CASSEDRGGQPQHF
TGTGCCAGCAGTGAAGACAGGGGTGGACAGCCCCAGCATTTT
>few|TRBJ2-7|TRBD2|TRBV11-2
CASSRTSGRGNEQYF
TGTGCCAGCAGTCGAACTAGCGGGAGGGGCAACGAGCAGTACTTC
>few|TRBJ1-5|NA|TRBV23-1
CASSSGPEGHQPQHF
TGCGCCAGCAGCTCCGGACCCGAGGGCCATCAGCCCCAGCATTTT
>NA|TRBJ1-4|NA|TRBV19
CASSIRGSGEKLFF
TGTGCCAGTAGTATCCGCGGGTCGGGGGAAAAACTGTTTTTT
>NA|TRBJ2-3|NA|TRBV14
CASSQQLATTDTQYF
TGTGCCAGCAGCCAACAGCTAGCCACCACAGATACGCAGTATTTT
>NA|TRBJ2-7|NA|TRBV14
CASSQDGADYEQYF
TGTGCCAGCAGCCAAGATGGGGCCGACTACGAGCAGTACTTC